This is a list of T cell receptor beta chains from one sample in a study of a mutant IDH1 vaccine in newly diagnosed glioma. These receptors lack a known antigen. The table came from immunoSEQ multiplex PCR; TCRdb's copy has only in-frame clones and leaves some out. The table includes about 72,000 clones, approximately 84% detected once. The sequenced sample was PBMCs, obtained from a glioma patient whose treatment included an IDH1 peptide vaccine. These TCRs come from a man between 18 and 35 years old with glioma. Each CDR3 is given with its conserved first and last residue. A D gene is named only where the DNA matches it firmly. Some rows have no size entry. The others give once, few or many, or a class for an expanded clone.

abundance: NA
v_gene: TRBV18
d_gene: NA
j_gene: TRBJ2-5
CDR3aa: CASSPNEETQYF
CDR3nt: TGTGCCAGCTCACCAAATGAGGAGACCCAGTACTTC

abundance: NA
v_gene: TRBV5-6
d_gene: NA
j_gene: TRBJ2-6
CDR3aa: CASSLETKAGANVLTF
CDR3nt: TGTGCCAGCAGCTTGGAGACAAAGGCCGGGGCCAACGTCCTGACTTTC

abundance: NA
v_gene: TRBV7-6
d_gene: NA
j_gene: TRBJ2-2
CDR3aa: CASSLMSQNTGELFF
CDR3nt: TGTGCCAGCAGCTTAATGAGCCAAAACACCGGGGAGCTGTTTTTT

abundance: NA
v_gene: TRBV5-1
d_gene: NA
j_gene: TRBJ1-5
CDR3aa: CASSLAGLGSNQPQHF
CDR3nt: TGCGCCAGCAGCTTGGCAGGATTAGGTAGCAATCAGCCCCAGCATTTT

abundance: once
v_gene: TRBV7-9
d_gene: TRBD1
j_gene: TRBJ1-4
CDR3aa: CASSFRTGPEKLFF
CDR3nt: TGTGCCAGCAGCTTCCGGACAGGGCCTGAAAAACTGTTTTTT

abundance: NA
v_gene: TRBV9
d_gene: NA
j_gene: TRBJ1-5
CDR3aa: CASSVGDRASKEPQHF
CDR3nt: TGTGCCAGCAGCGTAGGGGATCGTGCTAGTAAGGAGCCCCAGCATTTT

abundance: NA
v_gene: TRBV20-1
d_gene: NA
j_gene: TRBJ2-1
CDR3aa: CSGWTYNEQFF
CDR3nt: TGCAGTGGATGGACCTACAATGAGCAGTTCTTC

abundance: NA
v_gene: TRBV11-2
d_gene: NA
j_gene: TRBJ1-1
CDR3aa: CASSRERNTEAFF
CDR3nt: TGTGCCAGCAGCCGTGAGAGGAACACTGAAGCTTTCTTT

abundance: NA
v_gene: TRBV10-3
d_gene: NA
j_gene: TRBJ1-5
CDR3aa: CAISESFRINQPQHF
CDR3nt: TGTGCCATCAGTGAGTCGTTCAGGATCAATCAGCCCCAGCATTTT

abundance: NA
v_gene: TRBV12-1
d_gene: NA
j_gene: TRBJ2-1
CDR3aa: CASSEGATGRLYNEQFF
CDR3nt: TGTGCCAGCAGCGAAGGGGCCACAGGGCGCCTCTACAATGAGCAGTTCTTC

abundance: few
v_gene: TRBV19
d_gene: TRBD1
j_gene: TRBJ1-5
CDR3aa: CASRDRGYSNQPQHF
CDR3nt: TGTGCCAGTAGGGACAGGGGTTATAGCAATCAGCCCCAGCATTTT

abundance: once
v_gene: TRBV28
d_gene: NA
j_gene: TRBJ1-1
CDR3aa: CASSLLHTEAFF
CDR3nt: TGTGCCAGCAGCCTTCTCCACACTGAAGCTTTCTTT

abundance: NA
v_gene: TRBV27
d_gene: NA
j_gene: TRBJ1-1
CDR3aa: CASSLMVNTEAFF
CDR3nt: TGTGCCAGCAGTTTAATGGTGAACACTGAAGCTTTCTTT

abundance: NA
v_gene: TRBV19
d_gene: TRBD1
j_gene: TRBJ2-5
CDR3aa: CASTTGGETQYF
CDR3nt: TGTGCCAGTACGACAGGGGGGGAGACCCAGTACTTC

abundance: NA
v_gene: TRBV29-1
d_gene: NA
j_gene: TRBJ2-7
CDR3aa: CSVAPTGNEQYF
CDR3nt: TGCAGCGTTGCCCCGACGGGGAACGAGCAGTACTTC

abundance: NA
v_gene: TRBV5-5
d_gene: NA
j_gene: TRBJ1-2
CDR3aa: CASSPQGSYGYTF
CDR3nt: TGTGCCAGCAGTCCACAGGGATCCTATGGCTACACCTTC

abundance: NA
v_gene: TRBV30
d_gene: TRBD1
j_gene: TRBJ1-4
CDR3aa: CAWSPPDRVRSEKLFF
CDR3nt: TGTGCCTGGAGTCCCCCAGACAGGGTGCGGAGTGAAAAACTGTTTTTT

abundance: few
v_gene: TRBV2
d_gene: TRBD1
j_gene: TRBJ1-1
CDR3aa: CASSESRDRKRAFF
CDR3nt: TGTGCCAGCAGTGAAAGCCGGGACAGAAAAAGGGCTTTCTTT

abundance: NA
v_gene: TRBV6-5
d_gene: NA
j_gene: TRBJ1-2
CDR3aa: CATQPGGGRGYTF
CDR3nt: TGTGCCACCCAACCCGGGGGGGGACGGGGCTACACCTTC

abundance: NA
v_gene: TRBV27
d_gene: NA
j_gene: TRBJ1-1
CDR3aa: CASSDSNTEAFF
CDR3nt: TGTGCCAGCAGCGACTCGAACACTGAAGCTTTCTTT

abundance: medium-sized
v_gene: TRBV4-2
d_gene: NA
j_gene: TRBJ1-5
CDR3aa: CASSQGQAGNQPQHF
CDR3nt: TGTGCCAGCAGCCAAGGACAGGCGGGCAATCAGCCCCAGCATTTT

abundance: NA
v_gene: TRBV29-1
d_gene: NA
j_gene: TRBJ1-2
CDR3aa: CSVAGIEDYGYTF
CDR3nt: TGCAGCGTTGCAGGGATTGAGGACTATGGCTACACCTTC

abundance: NA
v_gene: TRBV4-3
d_gene: NA
j_gene: TRBJ1-2
CDR3aa: CASSQSARGTHGYTF
CDR3nt: TGCGCCAGCAGCCAAAGTGCCCGGGGAACCCATGGCTACACCTTC

abundance: NA
v_gene: TRBV28
d_gene: NA
j_gene: TRBJ1-2
CDR3aa: CASSFLFTGNGYTF
CDR3nt: TGTGCCAGCAGTTTTTTGTTTACAGGGAATGGCTACACCTTC

abundance: NA
v_gene: TRBV28
d_gene: NA
j_gene: TRBJ1-1
CDR3aa: CASSSQDSTEAFF
CDR3nt: TGTGCCAGCAGTTCTCAGGACAGCACTGAAGCTTTCTTT

abundance: NA
v_gene: TRBV19
d_gene: TRBD1
j_gene: TRBJ1-3
CDR3aa: CASTFRGNGNTIYF
CDR3nt: TGTGCCAGTACCTTCAGGGGGAATGGAAACACCATATATTTT

abundance: once
v_gene: TRBV5-1
d_gene: NA
j_gene: TRBJ2-1
CDR3aa: CASSLAIGVDSYNEQFF
CDR3nt: TGCGCCAGCAGCTTGGCCATAGGGGTGGATTCCTACAATGAGCAGTTCTTC

abundance: NA
v_gene: TRBV19
d_gene: NA
j_gene: TRBJ1-1
CDR3aa: CASSMSRLGREGTEAFF
CDR3nt: TGTGCCAGTAGTATGTCGAGGCTGGGGAGGGAGGGCACTGAAGCTTTCTTT

abundance: NA
v_gene: TRBV5-6
d_gene: NA
j_gene: TRBJ1-6
CDR3aa: CASSLEAAGRSRNSPLHF
CDR3nt: TGTGCCAGCAGCTTGGAGGCGGCGGGGAGATCGCGGAATTCACCCCTCCACTTT

abundance: NA
v_gene: TRBV25-1
d_gene: NA
j_gene: TRBJ2-5
CDR3aa: CASSGASQETQYF
CDR3nt: TGTGCCAGCAGTGGGGCTAGCCAAGAGACCCAGTACTTC

abundance: NA
v_gene: TRBV6-1
d_gene: NA
j_gene: TRBJ1-2
CDR3aa: CASSDTHRARGYTF
CDR3nt: TGTGCCAGCAGCGACACTCACAGGGCCCGGGGCTACACCTTC

abundance: NA
v_gene: TRBV5-6
d_gene: NA
j_gene: TRBJ2-1
CDR3aa: CASSTLLGPYNEQFF
CDR3nt: TGTGCCAGCAGCACTTTGCTGGGTCCCTACAATGAGCAGTTCTTC

abundance: once
v_gene: TRBV6-5
d_gene: TRBD2
j_gene: TRBJ2-2
CDR3aa: CASSYSRTSGTGELFF
CDR3nt: TGTGCCAGCAGTTACTCCAGGACTAGCGGGACCGGGGAGCTGTTTTTT

abundance: once
v_gene: TRBV7-9
d_gene: NA
j_gene: TRBJ1-2
CDR3aa: CASNPLGVNYGYTF
CDR3nt: TGTGCCAGCAACCCCTTGGGTGTTAACTATGGCTACACCTTC

abundance: NA
v_gene: TRBV4-1
d_gene: TRBD2
j_gene: TRBJ2-1
CDR3aa: CASSHEASGSYEQFF
CDR3nt: TGCGCCAGCAGCCATGAGGCTAGCGGGAGCTATGAGCAGTTCTTC

abundance: NA
v_gene: TRBV9
d_gene: TRBD1
j_gene: TRBJ1-3
CDR3aa: CASSTRDSWNTIYF
CDR3nt: TGTGCCAGCAGCACCCGGGACAGTTGGAACACCATATATTTT

abundance: NA
v_gene: TRBV5-4
d_gene: NA
j_gene: TRBJ2-7
CDR3aa: CASSGGLYEQYF
CDR3nt: TGTGCCAGCAGCGGCGGGCTCTACGAGCAGTACTTC

abundance: NA
v_gene: TRBV7-8
d_gene: NA
j_gene: TRBJ1-3
CDR3aa: CASSRGNTIYF
CDR3nt: TGTGCCAGCAGTCGTGGAAACACCATATATTTT

abundance: NA
v_gene: TRBV7-2
d_gene: NA
j_gene: TRBJ2-7
CDR3aa: CASSLEDGTYEQYF
CDR3nt: TGTGCCAGCAGCTTAGAAGATGGGACCTACGAGCAGTACTTC

abundance: NA
v_gene: TRBV30
d_gene: TRBD1
j_gene: TRBJ2-5
CDR3aa: CAWSDRTGRGWETQYF
CDR3nt: TGTGCCTGGAGTGATAGGACAGGGCGAGGTTGGGAGACCCAGTACTTC